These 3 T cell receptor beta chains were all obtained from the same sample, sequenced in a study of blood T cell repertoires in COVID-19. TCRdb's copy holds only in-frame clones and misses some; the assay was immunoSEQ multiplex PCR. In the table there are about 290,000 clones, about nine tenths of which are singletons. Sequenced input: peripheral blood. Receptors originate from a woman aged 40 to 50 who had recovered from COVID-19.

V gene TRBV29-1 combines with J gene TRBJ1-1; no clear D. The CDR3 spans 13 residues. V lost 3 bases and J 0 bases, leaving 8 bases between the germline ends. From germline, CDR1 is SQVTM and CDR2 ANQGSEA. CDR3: CSVERRMNTEAFF. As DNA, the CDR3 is TGCAGCGTTGAGAGGCGCATGAACACTGAAGCTTTCTTT. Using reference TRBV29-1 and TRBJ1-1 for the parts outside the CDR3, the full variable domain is SAVISQKPSRDICQRGTSLTIQCQVDSQVTMMFWYRQQPGQSLTLIATANQGSEATYESGFVIDKFPISRPNLTFSTLTVSNMSPEDSSIYLCSVERRMNTEAFFGQGTRLTVV.

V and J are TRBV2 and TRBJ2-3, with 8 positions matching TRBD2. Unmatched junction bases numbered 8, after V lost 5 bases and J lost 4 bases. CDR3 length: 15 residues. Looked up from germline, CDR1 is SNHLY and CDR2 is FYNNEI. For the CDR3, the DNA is TGTGCCAGCAGTCCGGGACTAGGAGTGGCAGATACGCAGTATTTT. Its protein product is CASSPGLGVADTQYF.

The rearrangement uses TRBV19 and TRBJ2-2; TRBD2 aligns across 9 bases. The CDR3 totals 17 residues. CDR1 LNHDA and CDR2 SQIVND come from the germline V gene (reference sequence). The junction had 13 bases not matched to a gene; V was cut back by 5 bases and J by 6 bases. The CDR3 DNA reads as TGTGCCAGTAGTCCTCCCAAGGCGGGAGGGCCAGCCGGGGAGCTGTTTTTT. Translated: CASSPPKAGGPAGELFF.